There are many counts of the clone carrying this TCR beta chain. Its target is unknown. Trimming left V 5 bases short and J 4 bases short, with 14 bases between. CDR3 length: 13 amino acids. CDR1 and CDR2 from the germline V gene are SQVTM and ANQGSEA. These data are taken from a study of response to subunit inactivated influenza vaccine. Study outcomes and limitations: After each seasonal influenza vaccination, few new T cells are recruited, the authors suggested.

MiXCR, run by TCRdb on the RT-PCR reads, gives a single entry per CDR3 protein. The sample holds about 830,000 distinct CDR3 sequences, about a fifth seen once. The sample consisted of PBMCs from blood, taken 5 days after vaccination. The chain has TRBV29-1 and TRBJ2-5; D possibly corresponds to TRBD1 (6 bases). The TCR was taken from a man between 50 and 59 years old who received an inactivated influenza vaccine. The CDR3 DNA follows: TGCAGCGTTCTGGACAGATTGGGAGAGACCCAGTACTTC. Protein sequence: CSVLDRLGETQYF. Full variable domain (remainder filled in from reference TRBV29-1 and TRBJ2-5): SAVISQKPSRDICQRGTSLTIQCQVDSQVTMMFWYRQQPGQSLTLIATANQGSEATYESGFVIDKFPISRPNLTFSTLTVSNMSPEDSSIYLCSVLDRLGETQYFGPGTRLLVL.